These T cell receptor beta chains were read from a single sample in a study of T-cell memory formation after mild COVID-19. Each CDR3 protein gets one entry after TCRdb re-called the 5' RACE reads with MiXCR. The sample contains roughly 450,000 distinct CDR3 sequences, 15% to 20% of which appear only once. Sequencing was performed on PBMCs or a T cell subset sorted from them (not recorded which). These receptors were taken from an adult woman who had mild COVID-19 (a few samples of this study predate the infection). Cell type and time point are not known. CDR3s include the opening cysteine and the closing phenylalanine or tryptophan.

TRBV19,CASSIGLTGGTDTQYF
TRBV5-1,CASSPDRGGAYEQYF
TRBV7-3,CASSSREIGELFF
TRBV11-1,CASSSGAEDTEAFF
TRBV3-1,CASSRGLAGGIYEQYF
TRBV11-2,CASSSLGLAGNNEQFF
TRBV5-1,CASSLSSGIYNEQFF
TRBV24-1,CATRPAGGAGELFF
TRBV20-1,CSARRQGTGETQYF
TRBV20-1,CSARISGRGPDTQYF
TRBV5-1,CASSPTGRGARSNYGYTF
TRBV7-3,CASSTGGGTYNEQFF
TRBV20-1,CSARLWQPQGHGELFF
TRBV11-2,CASSPLIQGEQFF
TRBV6-6,CASTQTGGAYEQYF
TRBV5-4,CASSLRTSGSLDEQFF
TRBV5-1,CASSSGGTGPEEQYF
TRBV20-1,CSARGGTTGRETQYF
TRBV6-1,CASSEAVTAYYEQYF
TRBV6-6,CASSFPQGANTGELFF
TRBV4-1,CASSQDRGARGTDTQYF
TRBV12-3/TRBV12-4,CASSYLALETQYF
TRBV6-5,CASSYPPLGANEQFF
TRBV2,CASSESPGLETQYF
TRBV2,CASSEKGFGYGYTF
TRBV5-1,CASTMGVTYNSPLHF
TRBV27,CASRQGNSNQPQHF
TRBV15,CATRPDSAYEQYF
TRBV5-4,CASSLYSEAFF
TRBV25-1,CASQDGLNTGELFF
TRBV14,CASSQAFSGNTIYF
TRBV20-1,CSARAVGGRGTEAFF
TRBV5-6,CASSPEATRRNSPLHF
TRBV12-3/TRBV12-4,CASSFRTSNEKLFF
TRBV25-1,CASTPTGGDYGYTF
TRBV5-6,CASSRLAPLNTEAFF
TRBV7-9,CASSDPRSGNIQYF
TRBV30,CAWGSITGELFF
TRBV21-1,CASSKGQLYF
TRBV25-1,CASSELNRGYYGYTF
TRBV20-1,CSARDPQRVAEAFF
TRBV29-1,CSVRPGNEQFF
TRBV6-5,CASSAYGYHYGYTF
TRBV5-4,CASSSGGQVYKFNSEAFF
TRBV4-3,CASSAGLAYTDTQYF
TRBV5-1,CASSLQDFNQPQHF
TRBV24-1,CATSDLTEEQFF
TRBV14,CASSHPPPGQGENEQFF
TRBV20-1,CSARRAGWDKNIQYF
TRBV20-1,CSATPHSSYEQYF
TRBV20-1,CSARDSRGLSNTIYF
TRBV3-1,CASSQAGATYGYTF
TRBV19,CASSISSRGRVQYF